One and the same sample provided the 17 T cell receptor beta chains below, sequenced in a study of shared clonotypes between healthy human individuals. The method was immunoSEQ multiplex PCR; TCRdb's version includes in-frame clones alone and lacks a portion of them. The sample carries more than 2 million clones, 95% recorded once. Specimen: naive CD4+ T cells sorted from blood. Subset indicated: CD45RA+ positively selected. The receptors shown here come from a young man in good health.

The chain combines TRBV5-8 with TRBJ2-3; TRBD1 might be the D (5 bases). CDR3 length: 15 amino acids. Trimming left V 4 bases short and J 2 bases short, with 14 bases between. The germline CDR1 and CDR2 sequences are SGHTS and YDEGEE. For the CDR3, the DNA is TGTGCCAGCAGCCGCGCAGGCAGGGCCACAGATACGCAGTATTTT. Its translation: CASSRAGRATDTQYF.

This clone was counted only a few times. The chain carries TRBV6-5 and TRBJ1-2; D unclear. Germline values: CDR1 MNHEY, CDR2 SVGAGI. This CDR3 comprises 13 residues. Between the trimmed V and J ends, which lost 2 bases and 8 bases, there was a span of 12 bases. The CDR3: CASSYGREAGYTF. CDR3 nucleotide sequence: TGTGCCAGCAGTTACGGGCGGGAGGCCGGCTACACCTTC.

The chain recombines TRBV11-2 with TRBJ1-1, with unresolved D. The germline CDR1 and CDR2 sequences are SGHAT and FQNNGV. V shed 4 bases and J shed 9 bases, with 15 bases lying between them. CDR3 length: 13 residues. The CDR3 nucleotides are TGTGCCAGCAGCTCCCCTTGGGCGGCGCAAGCTTTCTTT. Its protein product is CASSSPWAAQAFF. Filled out from reference TRBV11-2 and TRBJ1-1, the complete variable domain reads EAGVAQSPRYKIIEKRQSVAFWCNPISGHATLYWYQQILGQGPKLLIQFQNNGVVDDSQLPKDRFSAERLKGVDSTLKIQPAKLEDSAVYLCASSSPWAAQAFFGQGTRLTVV.

The gene calls are TRBV18 and TRBJ2-5; 10 bases fit TRBD1. After removal of 3 bases from V and 1 base from J, the junction contained 11 bases not matched to a gene. The CDR3 has 18 amino acids. Germline V gene data show CDR1 as KGHSH and CDR2 as LQKENI. In nucleotides, the CDR3 is TGTGCCAGCTCACCGCAGATTCCGGGACAGGGGTCCCAAGAGACCCAGTACTTC. Amino acid sequence: CASSPQIPGQGSQETQYF.

With respect to this clone: Other DNA sequences in the same sample also yield this CDR3. This CDR3 reads CASSLGLANTGELFF. Written as DNA, the CDR3 is TGTGCCAGCAGCTTAGGGCTAGCCAACACCGGGGAGCTGTTTTTT. The chain employs TRBV7-3 and TRBJ2-2; the D gene is possibly TRBD2 (5 bases). The V and J ends lost 2 bases and 2 bases respectively, with 9 bases between them. Germline CDR1 reads SGHTA; CDR2 reads FQGTGA. The CDR3 is 15 residues long.

The rearrangement links TRBV18 to TRBJ2-1; 9 bases match TRBD2. Trimming cost V 0 bases and J 10 bases; bases outside gene matches: 7. This CDR3 region has 15 residues. CDR1 is KGHSH and CDR2 is LQKENI in the germline V gene. In DNA form, the CDR3 reads TGTGCCAGCTCACCACCTAGCGGGAGATCGGGCGAGCAGTTCTTC. It translates to CASSPPSGRSGEQFF.

J is TRBJ2-4 and V is TRBV2; 7 bases fit TRBD1. Losses at the gene ends were 0 bases for V and 0 bases for J; bases not matched to a gene: 5. The germline V gene has CDR1 SNHLY and CDR2 FYNNEI. This CDR3 contains 17 residues. This CDR3 reads CASSEARQGVAKNIQYF. CDR3 DNA sequence: TGTGCCAGCAGTGAAGCGCGACAGGGAGTAGCCAAAAACATTCAGTACTTC.

Only one count was recorded for this clone. The chain links TRBV5-1 to TRBJ2-3; unclear D gene. This CDR3 is built from 13 residues. CDR1 is SGHRS, CDR2 YFSETQ, per germline. The V end was cut by 4 bases, the J end by 4 bases, with 10 bases between. DNA of the CDR3: TGCGCCAGCAGCCCGGACCGAGCAGATACGCAGTATTTT. Protein: CASSPDRADTQYF.

This clone was recorded only once. The chain has TRBV5-1 and TRBJ2-2; 7 bases line up with TRBD1. After removal of 6 bases from V and 7 bases from J, the junction contained 9 bases not matched to a gene. The CDR3 covers 14 residues. Germline lookup yields CDR1 SGHRS and CDR2 YFSETQ. CDR3 residues: CASTKTGMLGELFF. CDR3 coding DNA: TGCGCCAGCACCAAGACAGGGATGCTCGGGGAGCTGTTTTTT.

The rearrangement joins TRBV29-1 to TRBJ2-1, with 8 bases that match TRBD1. The CDR3 has 15 amino acids. The trim removed 0 bases at V and 7 bases at J, leaving 8 bases unmatched. Germline CDR1 and CDR2: SQVTM and ANQGSEA. CDR3 bases: TGCAGCGTTGAAGATGGGGGACAGGTTAGAAATGAGCAGTTCTTC. Translated: CSVEDGGQVRNEQFF.

The chain couples TRBV6-8 to TRBJ1-1; TRBD1 matches 8 bases. Germline CDR1 reads MNHGY; CDR2 reads SAAAGT. The CDR3 spans 16 residues. The V and J ends lost 6 bases and 8 bases, in that order; junction bases with no gene match: 17. This CDR3 is CASRPIRQGSPAEAFF. CDR3 nucleotides: TGTGCCAGCAGGCCTATTAGACAGGGGAGTCCGGCAGAAGCTTTCTTT.

The genes are TRBV6-6 and TRBJ2-3; D not certain. V was pared by 4 bases and J by 6 bases, with 11 bases between. The germline V gene encodes CDR1 MNHNY and CDR2 SVGAGI (reference sequence). This CDR3 contains 13 residues. The DNA of the CDR3 is TGTGCCAGCAGTTTTGGACGAGCCGATACGCAGTATTTT. This sequence encodes CASSFGRADTQYF.

The rearrangement uses TRBV19 and TRBJ2-3, with D tentatively TRBD1 (6 bases). The CDR3 length is 14 residues. Trimming took off 9 bases at V and 4 bases at J, with 17 bases between the two ends. The germline V gene has CDR1 LNHDA and CDR2 SQIVND (reference sequence). The CDR3, as DNA: TGTGCCAGCGGACAGTGGTCTTCCTCAGATACGCAGTATTTT. Translating it yields CASGQWSSSDTQYF.

The V and J genes are TRBV10-3 and TRBJ2-1, with no clear D. The CDR3 is 11 amino acids. Germline CDR1 ENHRY, CDR2 SYGVKD. V lost 8 bases to trimming and J lost 8 bases, with 10 bases between them. The CDR3 DNA sequence: TGTGCCATCTCTAGTTTGGATGAGCAGTTCTTC. It is translated as CAISSLDEQFF.

Comment on this clone: The same CDR3 arises from other DNA sequences in this sample as well. The chain couples TRBV6-1 to TRBJ2-7; D is possibly TRBD2 (6 bases). CDR3 length: 14 residues. Germline V gene data show CDR1 as MNHNS and CDR2 as SASEGT. Between the trimmed V and J ends, which lost 0 bases and 2 bases, there was a span of 8 bases. The DNA of the CDR3 is TGTGCCAGCAGTGAAGCAGCGGGCCCCTACGAGCAGTACTTC. Translating it yields CASSEAAGPYEQYF.

The chain recombines TRBV28 with TRBJ1-1, with a weak D call TRBD1 (5 bases). Germline V CDR1 and CDR2: MDHEN, SYDVKM. This CDR3 comprises 13 residues. Between the trimmed V and J ends, which lost 7 bases and 4 bases, there was a span of 13 bases. The CDR3 is CASILDSGTEAFF. The CDR3 DNA reads TGTGCCAGCATCCTTGACAGCGGCACTGAAGCTTTCTTT.

This sequence joins TRBV9 and TRBJ2-7, with a tentative D call TRBD2 (6 bases). V was shortened by 4 bases and J by 2 bases, with 10 bases between the two germline ends. In germline, CDR1 is SGDLS, CDR2 YYNGEE. This CDR3 comprises 13 residues. The CDR3: CASSPGLTYEQYF. CDR3 DNA sequence: TGTGCCAGCAGCCCGGGACTTACCTACGAGCAGTACTTC. Full variable domain (outside the CDR3, taken from reference TRBV9 and TRBJ2-7): DSGVTQTPKHLITATGQRVTLRCSPRSGDLSVYWYQQSLDQGLQFLIQYYNGEERAKGNILERFSAQQFPDLHSELNLSSLELGDSALYFCASSPGLTYEQYFGPGTRLTVT.